This TCR beta chain came from a study of cytomegalovirus exposure and HLA in healthy donors. Across the whole study: The study placed around 85% of its roughly 430 genotyped donors in the Caucasian-associated ancestry cluster. Findings and caveats of the study: Common viral pathogens were later found to be apparently linked to several of the most significant clusters. Confirmation was obtained in vitro that a few CMV-associated chains are specific for CMV antigens. A link between a missense DCLRE1C variant and TCR beta V- and J-gene trimming emerged from a later analysis.

The PCR ran on 60 Vbeta and 13 Jbeta primers. The method was immunoSEQ multiplex PCR; TCRdb's version includes in-frame clones alone and lacks a portion of them. Seen here are under 130,000 clones, less than 85% observed once, and the top ten hold roughly 8%. As regards this clone: What it binds is not known.

The V end was cut by 1 base, the J end by 8 bases, with 10 bases between. In germline, CDR1 is SGHTA, CDR2 FQGNSA. The CDR3 runs 13 residues. This rearrangement joins TRBV7-2 to TRBJ2-3; no reliable D call. The source of this sequence is a man in his forties or fifties in good health and CMV-seropositive. The sample comprised PBMCs. The CDR3 DNA reads as TGTGCCAGCAGCTTAGTAGATACGGGTACGCAGTATTTT. This sequence encodes CASSLVDTGTQYF.